Below, 19 T cell receptor beta chains from the same sample are listed, as sequenced in a study of cytomegalovirus exposure and HLA in healthy donors. Using immunoSEQ multiplex PCR, the repertoire was profiled, and TCRdb retains in-frame clones only, with some absent. The sample shows about 140,000 clones, approximately 87% of them seen only once. Sequenced material: PBMCs. The origin of the receptors is a man between 18 and 35 years old in good health and CMV-seronegative.

V is TRBV30 and J is TRBJ2-3, with no clear D. V lost 6 bases to trimming and J lost 2 bases, with 24 bases between them. The CDR3 totals 17 residues. Per the germline V gene, CDR1 is GTSNPN and CDR2 is SVGIG (reference sequence). For the CDR3, the DNA is TGTGCCTGCCATACCGAGTCCACCAATCTCGACACAGATACGCAGTATTTT. It encodes CACHTESTNLDTDTQYF.

J is TRBJ1-5 and V is TRBV7-9; D is uncertain. Trimming took 1 base from V and 7 from J, leaving 8 bases between them. The CDR3 length is 13 residues. The germline gives CDR1 SEHNR, CDR2 FQNEAQ (reference sequence). This CDR3 is CASSLGEGQPQHF. DNA for the CDR3: TGTGCCAGCAGCTTAGGGGAGGGCCAGCCCCAGCATTTT. The full variable domain, completed using reference TRBV7-9 and TRBJ1-5, is DTGVSQNPRHKITKRGQNVTFRCDPISEHNRLYWYRQTLGQGPEFLTYFQNEAQLEKSRLLSDRFSAERPKGSFSTLEIQRTEQGDSAMYLCASSLGEGQPQHFGDGTRLSIL.

The V call is TRBV7-9, the J call TRBJ2-2; D is undetermined. Trimming stripped 5 bases from V and 2 bases from J, with 9 bases between. The length of the CDR3 is 14 residues. The germline V gene encodes CDR1 SEHNR and CDR2 FQNEAQ (reference sequence). In DNA form, the CDR3 reads TGTGCCAGCAGCACCAGGTTCAACACCGGGGAGCTGTTTTTT. Translation gives CASSTRFNTGELFF. The variable domain in full, with the rest retrieved from reference TRBV7-9 and TRBJ2-2, is DTGVSQNPRHKITKRGQNVTFRCDPISEHNRLYWYRQTLGQGPEFLTYFQNEAQLEKSRLLSDRFSAERPKGSFSTLEIQRTEQGDSAMYLCASSTRFNTGELFFGEGSRLTVL.

This chain uses TRBV7-9 with TRBJ2-5, with D possibly TRBD1 on 6 matching bases. Germline CDR1 SEHNR, CDR2 FQNEAQ (reference sequence). Trimming left V 3 bases short and J 3 bases short, with 20 bases between. This CDR3 has 17 residues. The CDR3 is CASSFRLVGGSKETQYF. The CDR3 DNA is TGTGCCAGCAGCTTTCGGCTAGTAGGGGGTTCCAAAGAGACCCAGTACTTC.

This clone was recorded once. The V call is TRBV5-1, the J call TRBJ2-3; D is possibly TRBD1 (6 bases). The CDR3 consists of 14 residues. Trimming removed 0 bases at V and 4 bases at J, with 9 bases between. Germline V gene sequence: CDR1 SGHRS, CDR2 YFSETQ. The DNA for the CDR3 is TGCGCCAGCAGCTTGGACAGGGCCCCAGATACGCAGTATTTT. Amino acid sequence: CASSLDRAPDTQYF.

The chain has TRBV19 and TRBJ1-2; D might be TRBD1 (5 bases). CDR3 length: 14 amino acids. CDR1 LNHDA and CDR2 SQIVND come from the germline V gene (reference sequence). Between the trimmed V and J ends, which lost 5 bases and 10 bases, there was a span of 20 bases. DNA for the CDR3: TGTGCCAGTAGTTCGGGGGACTCACTGACTTCCTACACCTTC. It translates to CASSSGDSLTSYTF.

This chain uses TRBV6-5 with TRBJ1-2; no clear D. Germline values: CDR1 MNHEY, CDR2 SVGAGI. Trimming stripped 8 bases from V and 8 bases from J, with 18 bases between. There are 13 residues in the CDR3. The chain's CDR3 is CASGPLPVGGYTF. The CDR3 DNA is TGTGCCAGCGGCCCACTACCGGTAGGAGGCTACACCTTC.

This clone has only one observation. The chain has TRBV5-1 and TRBJ2-5; D unresolved. Germline-derived CDR1 and CDR2 are SGHRS and YFSETQ. V lost 1 base and J 5 bases, leaving 15 bases between the germline ends. The CDR3 consists of 15 residues. Written as DNA, the CDR3 is TGCGCCAGCAGCTTGTACTCCGGGTCGAGGGAGACCCAGTACTTC. Translating gives CASSLYSGSRETQYF.

The chain links TRBV2 to TRBJ1-1; TRBD1 agrees at 10 bases. This CDR3 spans 15 amino acids. With 6 bases clipped from V and 3 bases from J, the junction kept 7 bases outside the gene matches. Per the germline V gene, CDR1 is SNHLY and CDR2 is FYNNEI. The CDR3 loop reads CASSTGTGADTEAFF. CDR3 coding DNA: TGTGCCAGCAGCACCGGGACAGGGGCGGACACTGAAGCTTTCTTT.

V usage is TRBV19 and J usage is TRBJ2-3; 9 nucleotides agree with TRBD2. There are 17 residues in the CDR3. Germline-derived CDR1 and CDR2 are LNHDA and SQIVND (reference sequence). Germline trimming cut 7 bases from V and 4 bases from J; bases unmatched to any gene: 15. The CDR3 loop reads CASNHRGVAGAADTQYF. The CDR3 region has the DNA TGTGCCAGTAACCACCGGGGAGTAGCGGGGGCGGCAGATACGCAGTATTTT. The variable domain in full, completed from reference TRBV19 and TRBJ2-3, reads DGGITQSPKYLFRKEGQNVTLSCEQNLNHDAMYWYRQDPGQGLRLIYYSQIVNDFQKGDIAEGYSVSREKKESFPLTVTSAQKNPTAFYLCASNHRGVAGAADTQYFGPGTRLTVL.

V usage is TRBV2 and J usage is TRBJ1-1; 7 nucleotides match TRBD1. Germline V gene sequence: CDR1 SNHLY, CDR2 FYNNEI. CDR3 size: 14 residues. With 4 bases clipped from V and 0 bases from J, the junction kept 2 bases outside the gene matches. The CDR3 DNA reads as TGTGCCAGCAGTGGGGACAGCCTGAACACTGAAGCTTTCTTT. Translated: CASSGDSLNTEAFF.

This clone appeared once. The rearrangement joins TRBV2 to TRBJ2-3; D is perhaps TRBD2 (5 bases). CDR1 SNHLY and CDR2 FYNNEI come from the germline V gene. CDR3 length equals 12 residues. V lost 11 bases and J lost 2, with 11 bases in between. The DNA of the CDR3 is TGTGCCGGCTCGGGGAACACAGATACGCAGTATTTT. Amino acid sequence: CAGSGNTDTQYF.

The chain combines TRBV5-1 with TRBJ2-7; 13 positions match TRBD2. The length of the CDR3 is 15 residues. In germline, CDR1 is SGHRS, CDR2 YFSETQ. After removal of 4 bases from V and 6 bases from J, the junction contained 7 bases not matched to a gene. The CDR3 here is CASSTTSGGAPEQYF. The CDR3 DNA is TGCGCCAGCAGCACCACTAGCGGGGGGGCTCCCGAGCAGTACTTC.

This chain joins TRBV2 and TRBJ1-6; 11 nucleotides match TRBD1. The V segment lost 6 bases and the J segment 1 base; nucleotides outside the gene matches: 11. CDR1 and CDR2 (germline): SNHLY, FYNNEI. The CDR3 length is 19 residues. CDR3 in DNA: TGTGCCAGCAGGCTGGACAGGGGGCAAACATTATCCTATAATTCACCCCTCCACTTT. Amino acid sequence: CASRLDRGQTLSYNSPLHF.

The chain has TRBV5-1 and TRBJ1-2; tentatively, D is TRBD1 (5 bases). The CDR3 spans 13 residues. V was trimmed by 0 bases and J by 8 bases, leaving 11 bases between them. Germline CDR1 SGHRS, CDR2 YFSETQ. CDR3 bases: TGCGCCAGCAGCTTGGAAGCGGGGGTGGGCTACACCTTC. Translated, it gives CASSLEAGVGYTF.

This chain links TRBV30 with TRBJ2-7; D not resolved. CDR1 is GTSNPN and CDR2 is SVGIG in the germline V gene (reference sequence). The CDR3 covers 13 residues. V was trimmed by 2 bases and J by 7 bases, leaving 15 bases between them. In DNA form, the CDR3 reads TGTGCCTGGAGTTTAGGATACCCGGGTGAGCAGTACTTC. Residues: CAWSLGYPGEQYF.

This CDR3 is CASSQDLASGSLWGKTQYF. CDR3 DNA: TGCGCCAGCAGCCAAGATTTGGCTAGCGGGAGTCTTTGGGGCAAGACCCAGTACTTC. V and J are TRBV4-3 and TRBJ2-5, with 10 bases fitting TRBD2. J lost 6 bases, V lost 0 bases, and 16 bases had no gene match. The CDR3 spans 19 residues. Germline CDR1 reads LGHNA; CDR2 reads YSLEER.

This chain uses TRBV5-1 with TRBJ2-1, with D perhaps TRBD2 (6 bases). CDR3 length: 15 residues. Trimming removed 5 bases at V and 0 bases at J, with 12 bases between. Germline V gene data show CDR1 as SGHRS and CDR2 as YFSETQ. The CDR3 DNA sequence: TGCGCCAGCAGTACACGGGAGAGCTCCTACAATGAGCAGTTCTTC. This encodes CASSTRESSYNEQFF.

This clone was seen only a few times. The rearrangement joins TRBV6-5 to TRBJ2-2; possibly TRBD2 for D (5 bases). This CDR3 has 13 amino acids. Germline V gene sequence: CDR1 MNHEY, CDR2 SVGAGI. V was clipped by 8 bases and J by 6 bases, with 13 bases between them. The CDR3 spells CASAPWRAGELFF. The CDR3 DNA is TGTGCCAGCGCCCCATGGCGGGCCGGGGAGCTGTTTTTT.